The clone carrying this T cell receptor (beta chain) turned up a few times. What it binds is unknown. These data come from a study of human T cells and chemical hapten exposure. About the study: Donors were sensitized with 2% DPC on the upper inner arm.

Each cDNA molecule in the library carried unique molecular identifiers. Authors' data handling: With a range of roughly 23,224 to 690,600, the median per sample was about 87,000 TCRs. TCRdb processed the RACE reads anew with MiXCR; each CDR3 protein has one entry. The V and J calls and clone size come from TCRdb's table, not from the authors' own analysis. The sample records around 300,000 distinct CDR3 sequences, around 5.5% being singletons. Study findings and constraints: A positive correlation with patch test score was shown by PT1 expanded TCR counts.

Germline CDR1 MNHNY, CDR2 SVGAGI (reference sequence). CDR3 length equals 12 residues. Trimming left V 2 bases short and J 2 bases short, with 4 bases between. The time point denotes: pre-sensitization, week 0. Treatment here: therapeutic diphenylcyclopropenone sensitization with weekly scalp DPC. The sequence was collected from a woman under 30 with alopecia areata. Some clones in this sample may be carry-over from other donors' samples. The chain has TRBV6-6 and TRBJ2-7; D unclear. The sample in question was whole blood, obtained in connection with sensitization to the hapten diphenylcyclopropenone (DPC). In DNA form, the CDR3 reads TGTGCCAGCAGTTACAGAACCTACGAGCAGTACTTC. Its translation: CASSYRTYEQYF.